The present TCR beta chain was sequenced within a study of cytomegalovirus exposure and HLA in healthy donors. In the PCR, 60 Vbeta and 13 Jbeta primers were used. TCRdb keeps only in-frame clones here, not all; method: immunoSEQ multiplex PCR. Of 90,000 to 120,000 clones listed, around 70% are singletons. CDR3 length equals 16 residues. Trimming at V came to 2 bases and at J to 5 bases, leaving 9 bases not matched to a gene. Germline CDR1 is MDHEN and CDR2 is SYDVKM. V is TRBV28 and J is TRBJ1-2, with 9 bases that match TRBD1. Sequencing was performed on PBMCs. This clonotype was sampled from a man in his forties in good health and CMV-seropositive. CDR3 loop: CASSLDGQGTLYGYTF. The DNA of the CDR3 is TGTGCCAGCAGTTTAGATGGACAGGGGACCTTATATGGCTACACCTTC.